This TCR beta chain came from a study of blood T cell repertoires in COVID-19. On the study more broadly: In each case, the material was cDNA or gDNA derived from T cells, B-cell-depleted T cells, or PBMCs.

V lost 1 base to trimming and J lost 3 bases, with 5 bases between them. Germline assignment: CDR1 SGHAT and CDR2 FQNNGV. This CDR3 contains 13 residues. How the authors handled the data: It was from reference gene primer amplification that nucleated cell counts were estimated. TCRdb's table, derived via immunoSEQ multiplex PCR, lists solely in-frame clones and lacks some. D and trimming were read from the DNA, whereas the V and J calls and clone size are those reported in that table. The sample has over 250,000 clones; 65% to 90% are singletons. The clonotype originates from a human donor in a cohort sampled during active COVID-19. The sequenced material came from peripheral blood. The chain is built from TRBV11-2 and TRBJ2-3; no definite D call. The DNA for the CDR3 is TGTGCCAGCAGCTTAGCCCCGACAGATACGCAGTATTTT. It is translated as CASSLAPTDTQYF.